A selection of T cell receptor beta chains follows, all from one sample in a study of blood T cell repertoires in COVID-19. The repertoire was sequenced with immunoSEQ multiplex PCR; TCRdb's copy has only in-frame clones and lacks some. This sample has some 220,000 clones; about 85% occur once, and the top ten carry more than 10%. Sequenced: peripheral blood. These receptors were obtained from a woman aged 18 to 35 who had recovered from COVID-19. The CDR3 runs from the conserved cysteine through the conserved F or W. Each record gives: clone size, J gene, D gene, V gene, CDR3 DNA, CDR3 protein. D genes are given only for firm matches. Clone size appears in some rows only: once, few, many, or a class for an expanded clone.

clone_size: NA; j_call: TRBJ2-5; d_call: NA; v_call: TRBV9; cdr3_nt: TGTGCCAGCAGCAGCCGGGATGAAGAGACCCAGTACTTC; cdr3_aa: CASSSRDEETQYF
clone_size: NA; j_call: TRBJ1-1; d_call: NA; v_call: TRBV15; cdr3_nt: TGTGCCACCAGCAGAGTCGGGAACACTGAAGCTTTCTTT; cdr3_aa: CATSRVGNTEAFF
clone_size: NA; j_call: TRBJ2-4; d_call: NA; v_call: TRBV3-1/TRBV3-2; cdr3_nt: TGTGCCAGCAGCCAATATGGACAGGAGGGGATTCAGTACTTC; cdr3_aa: CASSQYGQEGIQYF
clone_size: NA; j_call: TRBJ1-1; d_call: NA; v_call: TRBV7-9; cdr3_nt: TGTGCCAGCAGCCCGGCCCGGGGGGCCGGCCCTGAAGCTTTCTTT; cdr3_aa: CASSPARGAGPEAFF
clone_size: NA; j_call: TRBJ1-1; d_call: NA; v_call: TRBV29-1; cdr3_nt: TGCAGCGTTGCGGCGGGGGCAGGTGAAGCTTTCTTT; cdr3_aa: CSVAAGAGEAFF
clone_size: NA; j_call: TRBJ1-1; d_call: NA; v_call: TRBV7-3; cdr3_nt: TGTGCCAGCAGGTTCACAGGGACTGAAGCTTTCTTT; cdr3_aa: CASRFTGTEAFF
clone_size: NA; j_call: TRBJ1-1; d_call: TRBD1; v_call: TRBV5-1; cdr3_nt: TGCGCCAGCAGCTCGAGTAGAGATGTCCGGGACAGAGAGACTGAAGCTTTCTTT; cdr3_aa: CASSSSRDVRDRETEAFF
clone_size: NA; j_call: TRBJ2-5; d_call: NA; v_call: TRBV15; cdr3_nt: TGTGCCACCAGCAAATCACAGGAGTACCAAGAGACCCAGTACTTC; cdr3_aa: CATSKSQEYQETQYF
clone_size: NA; j_call: TRBJ1-6; d_call: NA; v_call: TRBV6-5; cdr3_nt: TGTGCCAGCAGCGGAAACGGGGGGTCACCCCTCCACTTT; cdr3_aa: CASSGNGGSPLHF
clone_size: NA; j_call: TRBJ1-3; d_call: TRBD1; v_call: TRBV7-9; cdr3_nt: TGTGCCAGCAGCCCCAGGGGGCCCTCTGGAAACACCATATATTTT; cdr3_aa: CASSPRGPSGNTIYF
clone_size: NA; j_call: TRBJ2-1; d_call: NA; v_call: TRBV5-4; cdr3_nt: TGTGCCAGCAGCTTTACAGGGTACAATGAGCAGTTCTTC; cdr3_aa: CASSFTGYNEQFF
clone_size: NA; j_call: TRBJ1-5; d_call: NA; v_call: TRBV27; cdr3_nt: TGTGCCAGCAGTTTAGGGGCTAGCAATCAGCCCCAGCATTTT; cdr3_aa: CASSLGASNQPQHF
clone_size: NA; j_call: TRBJ2-1; d_call: NA; v_call: TRBV9; cdr3_nt: TGTGCCAGCAGCCCCCGTCCCGGGGATGAACAGTTCTTC; cdr3_aa: CASSPRPGDEQFF
clone_size: NA; j_call: TRBJ2-3; d_call: TRBD2; v_call: TRBV5-8; cdr3_nt: TGTGCCAGCAGCGTGGGACTAGCGGTCACAGATACGCAGTATTTT; cdr3_aa: CASSVGLAVTDTQYF
clone_size: once; j_call: TRBJ2-1; d_call: NA; v_call: TRBV15; cdr3_nt: TGTGCCACCAGCAGGAGCAGGGAAATTGGCAATGAGCAGTTCTTC; cdr3_aa: CATSRSREIGNEQFF
clone_size: NA; j_call: TRBJ2-7; d_call: NA; v_call: TRBV11-3; cdr3_nt: TGTGCCAGCAGCCCCGGACTCAACTACGAGCAGTACTTC; cdr3_aa: CASSPGLNYEQYF
clone_size: NA; j_call: TRBJ2-1; d_call: NA; v_call: TRBV9; cdr3_nt: TGTGCCAGCAGCGTAGCTTTAGCGGCCTTAAACAATGAGCAGTTCTTC; cdr3_aa: CASSVALAALNNEQFF
clone_size: NA; j_call: TRBJ2-7; d_call: NA; v_call: TRBV4-1; cdr3_nt: TGCGCCAGCAGCCTAGGGACTGGAGAGCAGTACTTC; cdr3_aa: CASSLGTGEQYF
clone_size: NA; j_call: TRBJ1-1; d_call: TRBD1; v_call: TRBV28; cdr3_nt: TGTGCCAGCAGTCCTCTGGGACAGGGGAACACTGAAGCTTTCTTT; cdr3_aa: CASSPLGQGNTEAFF
clone_size: NA; j_call: TRBJ2-7; d_call: TRBD1; v_call: TRBV18; cdr3_nt: TGTGCCAGCTCACCACTTACAGGGGGGCTCCACGAGCAGTACTTC; cdr3_aa: CASSPLTGGLHEQYF
clone_size: NA; j_call: TRBJ1-5; d_call: NA; v_call: TRBV6-2/TRBV6-3; cdr3_nt: TGTGCCAGCAGTACGACAGGTTTCCGCAATCAGCCCCAGCATTTT; cdr3_aa: CASSTTGFRNQPQHF
clone_size: NA; j_call: TRBJ2-7; d_call: NA; v_call: TRBV6-5; cdr3_nt: TGTGCCAGCATCCCCGGGACAAAACCCTACGAGCAGTACTTC; cdr3_aa: CASIPGTKPYEQYF
clone_size: NA; j_call: TRBJ2-1; d_call: NA; v_call: TRBV10-3; cdr3_nt: TGTGCCATCAGCCCACAGGATTCCTCCTACAATGAGCAGTTCTTC; cdr3_aa: CAISPQDSSYNEQFF
clone_size: NA; j_call: TRBJ2-2; d_call: TRBD1; v_call: TRBV25-1; cdr3_nt: TGTGCCAGCAGTGCCACGGGACAGGGGACCGGGGAGCTGTTTTTT; cdr3_aa: CASSATGQGTGELFF
clone_size: NA; j_call: TRBJ1-3; d_call: NA; v_call: TRBV7-8; cdr3_nt: TGTGCCAGCAGCTCCGTCGAAGGGGCGTTGAATAGAAACACCATATATTTT; cdr3_aa: CASSSVEGALNRNTIYF